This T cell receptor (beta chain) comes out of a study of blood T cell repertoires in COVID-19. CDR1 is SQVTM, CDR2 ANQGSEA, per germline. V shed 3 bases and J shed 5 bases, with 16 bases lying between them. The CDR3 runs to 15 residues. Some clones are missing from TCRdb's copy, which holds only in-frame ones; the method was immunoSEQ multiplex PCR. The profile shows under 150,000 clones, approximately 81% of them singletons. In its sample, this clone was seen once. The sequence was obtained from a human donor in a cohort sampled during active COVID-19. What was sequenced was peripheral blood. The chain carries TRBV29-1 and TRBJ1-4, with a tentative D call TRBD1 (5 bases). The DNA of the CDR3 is TGCAGCGTTGATTTAGGACGGCGGGGGAATGAAAAACTGTTTTTT. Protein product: CSVDLGRRGNEKLFF.